This T cell receptor beta chain stems from a study of blood T cells in healthy people across ages. Study-level findings and limits: In these data, TCR beta diversity tracked strongly with naive T cell percentage.

Between the trimmed V and J ends, which lost 5 bases and 6 bases, there was a span of 17 bases. Germline CDR1 is MDHEN and CDR2 is SYDVKM. The CDR3 totals 15 residues. Combining a sample-barcoded 5' primer with a J-beta primer mix, a second PCR ran for about 7 to 11 cycles. A 12-random-nucleotide template-switch adaptor tagged each cDNA molecule. Each of the samples gave a minimum of 2.5 million paired-end reads that contained CDR3. TCRdb re-analysed the 5' RACE reads in MiXCR, keeping a single row per CDR3 protein. The repertoire has over a million distinct CDR3 sequences, over 35% of them found once; the top ten carry over 15%. This clonotype was seen only a few times. No antigen is known for it.

The TCR sequence derives from a woman aged 60 to 75 in good health. The sequenced material came from blood. The rearrangement uses TRBV28 and TRBJ2-4, with D perhaps matching TRBD2 (6 bases). CDR3: CASSGAGGGRNIQYF. The CDR3 DNA follows: TGTGCCAGCAGTGGCGCCGGAGGAGGGCGAAACATTCAGTACTTC. Full variable domain (rest looked up from reference TRBV28 and TRBJ2-4): DVKVTQSSRYLVKRTGEKVFLECVQDMDHENMFWYRQDPGLGLRLIYFSYDVKMKEKGDIPEGYSVSREKKERFSLILESASTNQTSMYLCASSGAGGGRNIQYFGAGTRLSVL.